The clone carrying this T cell receptor beta chain was counted a few times. TCRdb used MiXCR to reprocess the 5' RACE reads, holding one entry per CDR3 protein. Seen here are 110,000 or so distinct CDR3 sequences, 10% to 14% observed once, and the top ten hold 24%. This sample stems from a study of spatial heterogeneity in lung cancer. V lost 4 bases and J lost 6; bases outside the gene matches: 11. Per germline, CDR1 SQVTM and CDR2 ANQGSEA. The CDR3 is made up of 15 amino acids. Regarding time point: blood at routine non-recurrence follow-up after resection. The origin of this receptor is a female donor with early-stage non-small cell lung cancer. J is TRBJ2-1 and V is TRBV29-1; TRBD1 agrees at 8 bases. The sample here was PBMCs, taken at follow-up. In DNA, the CDR3 is TGCAGCGTTGCCCCCCAGGGGACAGGCGGCAATGAGCAGTTCTTC. Amino acids: CSVAPQGTGGNEQFF.